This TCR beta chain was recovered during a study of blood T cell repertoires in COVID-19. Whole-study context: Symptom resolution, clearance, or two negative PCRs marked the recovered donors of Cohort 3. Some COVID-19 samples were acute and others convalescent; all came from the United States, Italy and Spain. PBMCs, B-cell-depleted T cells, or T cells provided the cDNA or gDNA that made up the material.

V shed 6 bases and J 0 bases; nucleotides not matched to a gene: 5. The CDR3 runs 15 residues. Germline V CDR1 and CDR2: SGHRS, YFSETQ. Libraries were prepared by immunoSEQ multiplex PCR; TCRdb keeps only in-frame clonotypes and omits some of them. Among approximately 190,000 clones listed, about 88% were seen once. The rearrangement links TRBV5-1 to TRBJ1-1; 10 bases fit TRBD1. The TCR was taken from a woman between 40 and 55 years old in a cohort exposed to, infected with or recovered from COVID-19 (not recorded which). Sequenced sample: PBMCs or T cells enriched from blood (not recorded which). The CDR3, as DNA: TGCGCCAGCATTCCGACAGGGGGCTTGAACACTGAAGCTTTCTTT. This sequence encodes CASIPTGGLNTEAFF.